The rows below give T cell receptor beta chains drawn from one sample of a study of early T cells in non-severe SARS-CoV-2 infection. One entry per CDR3 protein results from TCRdb running MiXCR on the 5' RACE reads. In the table there are 100,000 to 140,000 distinct CDR3 sequences, over 8.5% of which are singletons. The sequencing input was whole blood. The receptors stem from an adult who was a healthcare worker with PCR-confirmed SARS-CoV-2 infection or an uninfected control (not recorded which). The CDR3 runs from the conserved cysteine through the conserved F or W. A D gene is named only where the DNA matches it firmly. A row's size may be missing; if present it is once, few, many or a size class.

D gene,clone size,J gene,V gene,CDR3 protein,CDR3 DNA
TRBD1,few,TRBJ1-5,TRBV6-6,CASSPQGGVISQPQHF,TGTGCCAGCAGTCCCCAGGGGGGGGTAATCTCCCAGCCCCAGCATTTT
TRBD2,many,TRBJ2-1,TRBV13,CASSLGSSGFYNEQFF,TGTGCCAGCAGCTTAGGCTCTAGCGGGTTCTACAATGAGCAGTTCTTC
-,-,TRBJ2-3,TRBV7-2,CASSRRVWGADTQYF,TGTGCCAGCAGCCGCCGGGTCTGGGGGGCAGATACGCAGTATTTT
-,-,TRBJ2-2,TRBV28,CAIKRNTGELFF,TGTGCCATCAAGCGGAACACCGGGGAGCTGTTTTTT
-,many,TRBJ2-2,TRBV7-9,CASSFDVGELFF,TGTGCCAGCAGCTTTGATGTCGGGGAGCTGTTTTTT
-,many,TRBJ1-5,TRBV20-1,CSALQGEGNQPQHF,TGCAGTGCTCTCCAGGGTGAGGGCAATCAGCCCCAGCATTTT
-,many,TRBJ1-1,TRBV20-1,CSAREMRGGAMNTEAFF,TGCAGTGCTAGAGAGATGCGGGGGGGAGCGATGAACACTGAAGCTTTCTTT
TRBD1,few,TRBJ2-7,TRBV5-1,CASSPGGRGSSYEQYF,TGCGCCAGCAGCCCTGGGGGCAGGGGGAGCTCCTACGAGCAGTACTTC
TRBD2,-,TRBJ2-7,TRBV11-2,CASSFSSGLSYEQYF,TGTGCCAGCAGCTTCTCTAGCGGGTTATCCTACGAGCAGTACTTC
TRBD1,-,TRBJ2-7,TRBV6-5,CASSVGGASSDEQYF,TGTGCCAGCAGTGTAGGGGGCGCTTCTTCGGACGAGCAGTACTTC
-,few,TRBJ2-1,TRBV29-1,CSVEGSSIGNEQFF,TGCAGCGTTGAAGGCTCCTCGATTGGGAATGAGCAGTTCTTC
-,many,TRBJ2-7,TRBV7-9,CASSPRGGPHEQYF,TGTGCCAGCAGCCCCAGGGGAGGGCCGCACGAGCAGTACTTC
TRBD1,few,TRBJ1-1,TRBV20-1,CSASAGGNTEAFF,TGCAGTGCTAGTGCAGGGGGAAACACTGAAGCTTTCTTT
TRBD1,-,TRBJ1-2,TRBV7-9,CASSFSGTDNYGYTF,TGTGCCAGCAGCTTTTCCGGGACAGACAACTATGGCTACACCTTC
-,many,TRBJ1-2,TRBV20-1,CSARDLLGLGGYTF,TGCAGTGCTAGAGATCTCTTGGGGCTAGGGGGCTACACCTTC
TRBD2,-,TRBJ2-7,TRBV11-2,CASSLEHPLGGRAYEQYF,TGTGCCAGCAGCTTAGAACATCCCTTAGGCGGGAGGGCCTACGAGCAGTACTTC
-,many,TRBJ1-5,TRBV21-1,CASSNLGTQGWCNQPQHF,TGTGCCAGCAGCAATCTGGGCACACAGGGTTGGTGCAATCAGCCCCAGCATTTT
TRBD1,many,TRBJ2-1,TRBV7-9,CASTEGAYEQFF,TGTGCCAGCACCGAGGGGGCGTATGAGCAGTTCTTC
-,many,TRBJ2-5,TRBV7-9,CASSIGVGGGGETQYF,TGTGCCAGCAGCATCGGGGTAGGAGGAGGAGGAGAGACCCAGTACTTC
-,many,TRBJ2-7,TRBV20-1,CSARDLGSSYEQYF,TGCAGTGCTAGAGATCTCGGATCATCCTACGAGCAGTACTTC
-,many,TRBJ1-1,TRBV18,CASSPDRQNTEAFF,TGTGCCAGCTCACCCGACAGACAGAACACTGAAGCTTTCTTT
TRBD1,few,TRBJ1-2,TRBV11-2,CASSPEGTGWGYTF,TGTGCCAGCAGCCCCGAAGGGACAGGGTGGGGCTACACCTTC
TRBD1,many,TRBJ2-5,TRBV7-9,CASSLYGTVQETQYF,TGTGCCAGCAGCTTATACGGGACAGTCCAAGAGACCCAGTACTTC
-,-,TRBJ2-5,TRBV9,CASTPSGTQETQYF,TGTGCCAGCACCCCATCCGGGACCCAAGAGACCCAGTACTTC
TRBD2,many,TRBJ2-7,TRBV2,CAWTSGSYEQYF,TGTGCCTGGACTAGCGGAAGCTACGAGCAGTACTTC
TRBD1,many,TRBJ2-5,TRBV12-3/TRBV12-4,CASRRRDRGRRDKTQYF,TGTGCCAGCAGGAGACGGGACAGGGGGCGCCGGGATAAGACCCAGTACTTC
-,-,TRBJ1-1,TRBV28,CASSLQNTEAFF,TGTGCCAGCAGTTTACAGAACACTGAAGCTTTCTTT
-,medium-sized,TRBJ2-1,TRBV7-8,CASSSGYNEQFF,TGTGCCAGCAGCTCGGGATACAATGAGCAGTTCTTC
TRBD2,-,TRBJ2-1,TRBV7-9,CASSASGSSYNEQFF,TGTGCCAGCAGCGCTAGCGGGAGTTCCTACAATGAGCAGTTCTTC
TRBD1,-,TRBJ2-6,TRBV4-1,CASRGQGAFGVNVLTF,TGCGCCAGCAGAGGACAGGGGGCGTTTGGGGTCAACGTCCTGACTTTC
TRBD1,few,TRBJ1-5,TRBV2,CASGDREHQPQHF,TGTGCCAGTGGGGACAGGGAGCATCAGCCCCAGCATTTT
-,many,TRBJ1-6,TRBV30,CAWNYPQNFSPLHF,TGTGCCTGGAACTATCCACAGAATTTCTCACCCCTCCACTTT
-,-,TRBJ2-3,TRBV7-6,CASSLGTYTDTQYF,TGTGCCAGCAGCTTAGGGACCTACACAGATACGCAGTATTTT
-,few,TRBJ2-3,TRBV12-3/TRBV12-4,CASRPHSSPGTDTQYF,TGTGCCAGCAGGCCCCACTCTTCGCCGGGCACAGATACGCAGTATTTT
-,many,TRBJ2-1,TRBV12-3/TRBV12-4,CASSLRGRGSSYNEQFF,TGTGCCAGCAGTTTAAGGGGTCGAGGCAGCTCCTACAATGAGCAGTTCTTC
TRBD2,many,TRBJ2-1,TRBV20-1,CSAGGPGLVRKSYNEQFF,TGCAGTGCTGGGGGGCCGGGACTAGTGCGTAAGTCCTACAATGAGCAGTTCTTC
-,-,TRBJ2-6,TRBV5-1,CASSSGASGANVLTF,TGCGCCAGCAGCTCGGGCGCCTCTGGGGCCAACGTCCTGACTTTC
TRBD2,few,TRBJ2-1,TRBV19,CASSPTSGVSYNEQFF,TGTGCCAGTAGCCCGACTAGCGGCGTCTCCTACAATGAGCAGTTCTTC
-,-,TRBJ2-7,TRBV5-1,CASSAAPGHEQYF,TGCGCCAGCAGCGCGGCACCCGGCCACGAGCAGTACTTC
TRBD1,many,TRBJ2-7,TRBV29-1,CSIEDRDRGHEQYF,TGCAGCATTGAAGATCGGGACAGGGGGCACGAGCAGTACTTC
TRBD2,few,TRBJ2-7,TRBV27,CASSLLGLGLAGDEQYF,TGTGCCAGCAGTTTATTGGGCCTTGGACTAGCGGGAGACGAGCAGTACTTC
TRBD1,-,TRBJ2-7,TRBV9,CASGTGGAEQYF,TGTGCCTCCGGGACAGGGGGCGCCGAGCAGTACTTC
-,few,TRBJ2-7,TRBV7-2,CASSYRDGVLEQYF,TGTGCCAGCAGCTACCGGGACGGGGTGTTGGAGCAGTACTTC
TRBD2,many,TRBJ2-7,TRBV5-5,CASSAIAGDYEQYF,TGTGCCAGCAGCGCAATAGCGGGAGACTACGAGCAGTACTTC
-,many,TRBJ1-2,TRBV20-1,CSARISGALYGYTF,TGCAGTGCTAGAATTTCAGGGGCCCTCTATGGCTACACCTTC
-,few,TRBJ2-2,TRBV14,CASSPSPDKNTGELFF,TGTGCCAGCAGCCCGAGCCCTGATAAGAACACCGGGGAGCTGTTTTTT
-,few,TRBJ2-7,TRBV7-2,CASSQRQASYEQYF,TGTGCCAGCAGCCAAAGACAGGCGTCCTACGAGCAGTACTTC
-,few,TRBJ1-5,TRBV28,CASSLTNQPQHF,TGTGCCAGCAGTTTAACAAATCAGCCCCAGCATTTT
TRBD1,many,TRBJ1-1,TRBV20-1,CSAPSTGRDTEAFF,TGCAGTGCTCCTTCGACAGGGCGGGACACTGAAGCTTTCTTT
-,many,TRBJ2-7,TRBV6-2/TRBV6-3,CASSYIAGSHEQYF,TGTGCCAGCAGTTATATCGCAGGTTCCCACGAGCAGTACTTC
-,-,TRBJ2-2,TRBV10-3,CAISERDITYGELFF,TGTGCCATCAGTGAGAGGGACATTACTTACGGGGAGCTGTTTTTT
-,few,TRBJ1-4,TRBV6-5,CASRESGSRDEKLFF,TGTGCCAGCAGGGAGTCAGGGTCGAGGGATGAAAAACTGTTTTTT
TRBD2,many,TRBJ2-5,TRBV5-4,CASSPSGRADTETQYF,TGTGCCAGCAGCCCTAGCGGGAGGGCCGATACTGAGACCCAGTACTTC
TRBD2,-,TRBJ2-7,TRBV7-9,CASSLEAGGGGEQYF,TGTGCCAGCAGCTTAGAAGCGGGAGGAGGAGGCGAGCAGTACTTC
-,-,TRBJ1-1,TRBV18,CASSPLGGTYTEAFF,TGTGCCAGCTCTCCATTGGGGGGAACTTACACTGAAGCTTTCTTT
-,-,TRBJ1-4,TRBV2,CASSEATTAEKLFF,TGTGCCAGCAGTGAAGCTACGACCGCGGAAAAACTGTTTTTT
-,-,TRBJ2-7,TRBV27,CASTADPPGYYEQYF,TGTGCCAGCACCGCTGACCCCCCCGGCTACTACGAGCAGTACTTC